Listed below are T cell receptor beta chains from one sample, sequenced in a study of Ad26.COV2.S vaccination and SARS-CoV-2 variants. This table comes from immunoSEQ multiplex PCR, and its TCRdb copy is limited to in-frame clones, with some not included. In the table there are 380,000 or so clones, approximately 90% of which are singletons. Specimen: peripheral blood, collected in a trial of Ad26.COV2.S vaccine versus placebo. The receptors derive from a person aged 18-65 years who received the Ad26.COV2.S COVID-19 vaccine or a placebo. Each CDR3 is given with its conserved first and last residue. The D gene is left open where the match is weak. Expanded clones are given a class, and other clones once, few, many or no size at all.

clone_size j_call d_call v_call cdr3_nt cdr3_aa
NA TRBJ1-1 NA TRBV11-2 TGTGCCAGCAGCTTAGTGAGGGTAAACACTGAAGCTTTCTTT CASSLVRVNTEAFF
few TRBJ2-4 TRBD1 TRBV30 TGTGCCTGGAGTGCGACAGGGGGCGACGCCAAAAACATTCAGTACTTC CAWSATGGDAKNIQYF
NA TRBJ2-5 TRBD1 TRBV29-1 TGCAGCGTTGAACAATCCCGGCGGGGACAGGGGAAAATTTGGGGAGAGACCCAGTACTTC CSVEQSRRGQGKIWGETQYF
once TRBJ2-2 NA TRBV6-9 TGTGCCAGCAGTTACGGTTTCCGGCGCCGCCAGGCCGGGGAGCTGTTTTTT CASSYGFRRRQAGELFF
NA TRBJ2-1 TRBD1 TRBV5-3 TGTGCCAGAAGTGCTAGGACAGGTACCTACAATGAGCAGTTCTTC CARSARTGTYNEQFF
NA TRBJ1-1 NA TRBV28 TGTGCCAGCCGTCAGGGGCAAGCTTTCTTT CASRQGQAFF
NA TRBJ1-5 NA TRBV11-2 TGTGCCAGCAGCTTAGCGGGGACGAGCAATCAGCCCCAGCATTTT CASSLAGTSNQPQHF
NA TRBJ2-1 TRBD1 TRBV9 TGTGCCAGCAGCGCAGCATGGGACAGGAGGAATGAGCAGTTCTTC CASSAAWDRRNEQFF
NA TRBJ1-2 NA TRBV7-2 TGTGCCAGCAGCATGACTCTGGTCCATGGCTACACCTTC CASSMTLVHGYTF
NA TRBJ2-1 TRBD1 TRBV18 TGTGCCAGCTCACCTATGGACAGGGCGCGGCAGTTCTTC CASSPMDRARQFF
few TRBJ1-2 NA TRBV7-8 TGTGCCAGCAGCACCGGAAGGGGAGAGGGCTACACCTTC CASSTGRGEGYTF
NA TRBJ2-1 TRBD1 TRBV12-3/TRBV12-4 TGTGCCAGCAGCCCACGACAGGGGTATGAGCAGTTCTTC CASSPRQGYEQFF
NA TRBJ1-1 NA TRBV5-1 TGCGCCAGCAGCCGACAGTATGGCAACACTGAAGCTTTCTTT CASSRQYGNTEAFF
NA TRBJ1-4 NA TRBV19 TGTGCCAGTAGAGGACGGGAAAATGAAAAACTGTTTTTT CASRGRENEKLFF
NA TRBJ2-1 TRBD2 TRBV11-3 TGTGCCAGCAGCGGGACTAGCGGTGACAATGAGCAGTTCTTC CASSGTSGDNEQFF
once TRBJ1-1 TRBD1 TRBV7-3 TGTGCCAGCAGCTTAACGACAGGGACGAACACTGAAGCTTTCTTT CASSLTTGTNTEAFF
once TRBJ1-2 NA TRBV7-2 TGTGCCAGCAGCTCTTATCTGGTCGGGGCGAGCCATGGCTACACCTTC CASSSYLVGASHGYTF
NA TRBJ1-2 TRBD1 TRBV29-1 TGCAGCGTTGGCGGGACAGACTCGGGCTATGGCTACACCTTC CSVGGTDSGYGYTF
NA TRBJ1-1 NA TRBV18 TGTGCCAGCTCACCGACCGGGACACTAAGCACTGAAGCTTTCTTT CASSPTGTLSTEAFF
NA TRBJ1-5 TRBD1 TRBV6-2/TRBV6-3 TGTGCCAGCAGTCACCTTGGGCAGGGGGCAATTCAGCCCCAGCATTTT CASSHLGQGAIQPQHF
once TRBJ2-1 TRBD2 TRBV7-2 TGTGCCAGCAAGGATCGGCGGGGGGGCAGTGAGCAGTTCTTC CASKDRRGGSEQFF
NA TRBJ1-2 NA TRBV4-2 TGTGCCAGCAGCCAAACGACAGGCTATGGCTACACCTTC CASSQTTGYGYTF
once TRBJ1-1 NA TRBV9 TGTGCCAGCAGCGTAGCGGATAGTGAAGCTTTCTTT CASSVADSEAFF
NA TRBJ2-5 NA TRBV5-1 TGCGCCAGCAGCTTCAGGGGGGGTATTGGAGAGACCCAGTACTTC CASSFRGGIGETQYF
NA TRBJ2-7 TRBD2 TRBV11-3 TGTGCCAGCAGCTTAGTAGCGGGAAGCTCCTACGAGCAGTACTTC CASSLVAGSSYEQYF
NA TRBJ2-3 TRBD1 TRBV19 TGTGCCAGTAGTATGGGGACAGGTAGCACAGATACGCAGTATTTT CASSMGTGSTDTQYF
NA TRBJ1-2 NA TRBV2 TGTGCCGGGGCCAGTTCAAACTATGGCTACACCTTC CAGASSNYGYTF
NA TRBJ1-6 NA TRBV30 TGTGCCTGGAGTCGGGGTGGGGATAATTCACCCCTCCACTTT CAWSRGGDNSPLHF
NA TRBJ2-7 NA TRBV3-1/TRBV3-2 TGTGCCAGCAGCCAAAGGTCGGGGGTTGGGTCCTACGAGCAGTACTTC CASSQRSGVGSYEQYF
once TRBJ1-4 TRBD1 TRBV30 TGTGCCTGGGGCCTTGACAGGGAAAGTGAAAAACTGTTTTTT CAWGLDRESEKLFF
NA TRBJ1-1 TRBD1 TRBV7-8 TGTGCCAGCAGCCCCCGGACAGGTAGAATGAACACTGAAGCTTTCTTT CASSPRTGRMNTEAFF
few TRBJ2-2 NA TRBV19 TGTGCCAGTAGTGAACAAACCGGGGAGCTGTTTTTT CASSEQTGELFF
few TRBJ1-5 NA TRBV12-3/TRBV12-4 TGTGCCAGCGGGGGACCGAGCAATCAGCCCCAGCATTTT CASGGPSNQPQHF
once TRBJ1-3 NA TRBV3-1/TRBV3-2 TGTGCCAGCAGCCAGGGCACAGGAGTAACAGGAAACACCATATATTTT CASSQGTGVTGNTIYF
NA TRBJ1-2 NA TRBV11-2 TGTGCCAGCAGCTCCCTTCGATCTACAGGGATGTCCTATGGCTACACCTTC CASSSLRSTGMSYGYTF
NA TRBJ1-4 NA TRBV2 TGTGCCAGCAGACCTACAGGGTTTAGTGAAAAACTGTTTTTT CASRPTGFSEKLFF
NA TRBJ2-7 TRBD2 TRBV6-5 TGTGCCAGCAGGACTAGCGGGGAATGGGAGCAGTACTTC CASRTSGEWEQYF
NA TRBJ1-1 NA TRBV19 TGTGCCAGTAGTAGGATTTTAGGAGCGGACACTGAAGCTTTCTTT CASSRILGADTEAFF
NA TRBJ2-5 TRBD1 TRBV19 TGTGCCAGTAGACAAGGGGGCGAGACCCAGTACTTC CASRQGGETQYF
few TRBJ1-1 NA TRBV5-4 TGTGCCAGCAGCTTGTCAGCCATGAACACTGAAGCTTTCTTT CASSLSAMNTEAFF
NA TRBJ2-5 NA TRBV7-2 TGTGCCAGCAGCTTGCCCGGGACCCAGTACTTC CASSLPGTQYF
once TRBJ2-7 TRBD2 TRBV11-2 TGTGCCGGTAGCGGGAGTATTTACGAGCAGTACTTC CAGSGSIYEQYF
NA TRBJ2-5 NA TRBV18 TGTGCCAGCTCACCAGCCAGGAAAGAGACCCAGTACTTC CASSPARKETQYF
NA TRBJ2-6 NA TRBV4-3 TGCGCCAGCAGCCGACAGAGAGGGCAAAGCTCTGGGGCCAACGTCCTGACTTTC CASSRQRGQSSGANVLTF